This T cell receptor beta chain was recorded in a study of T cell repertoires in cytomegalovirus infection. Study-wide context: CMV epitopes in the study were HLA-C-restricted (recently identified) and HLA-B-restricted (well studied). Public TCR beta signatures were indicative of both CMV infection and a matching HLA type. Overall study results and limits: The response measured ex vivo was dominated by TCR beta clonotypes (HLA-C-restricted and CMV-specific). Summed public TCR beta family frequency identified CMV carriers bearing the relevant HLA.

This clonotype was picked up a small number of times. Antigen specificity is unknown. Via MiXCR, TCRdb re-called the reads, giving one row per CDR3 protein. The table lists 370,000 or so distinct CDR3 sequences, approximately 35% of them singletons, with about 14% in the top ten. V shed 0 bases and J shed 1 base, with 9 bases lying between them. CDR1 and CDR2 from the germline V gene are DFQATT and SNEGSKA (reference sequence). CDR3 length: 14 amino acids. This sequence was found in a human donor in good health (CMV status not recorded). Some clones in this sample may be carry-over from other donors' samples. The specimen comprised cultured PBMCs, sampled from culture after CMV antigen stimulation. The V call is TRBV20-1, the J call TRBJ2-5; no clear D gene. This chain's CDR3 is CSARDRRSQETQYF. The CDR3 nucleotides are TGCAGTGCTAGAGATCGGCGGTCCCAAGAGACCCAGTACTTC.